Listed below are T cell receptor beta chains from one sample, sequenced in a study of cytomegalovirus exposure and HLA in healthy donors. Repertoires were generated with immunoSEQ multiplex PCR, while TCRdb's copy carries only in-frame clones and drops some. The sample lists roughly 180,000 clones; 76% were seen once. The sequenced sample consisted of PBMCs. These receptors were collected from a man between 18 and 29 years old in good health and CMV-seronegative. CDR3s include the opening cysteine and the closing phenylalanine or tryptophan. The D gene is left open where the match is weak. The size field is filled for only some rows; it gives once, few, many or a size class.

j_call clone_size d_call v_call cdr3_aa cdr3_nt
TRBJ2-2 few . TRBV19 CASSPGQNTGELFF TGTGCCAGTTCACCGGGACAGAACACCGGGGAGCTGTTTTTT
TRBJ1-1 few TRBD1 TRBV25-1 CASSEWGTGGKNTEAFF TGTGCCAGCAGTGAATGGGGGACAGGGGGTAAGAACACTGAAGCTTTCTTT
TRBJ2-7 . . TRBV5-1 CASSLGASGNSYEQYF TGCGCCAGCAGCCTGGGGGCCTCCGGGAACTCCTACGAGCAGTACTTC
TRBJ2-3 . . TRBV19 CASNTGGVLADTQYF TGTGCCAGTAACACAGGCGGGGTCCTCGCGGATACGCAGTATTTT
TRBJ1-4 . . TRBV5-1 CASSLGQTEKLFF TGCGCCAGCAGCTTGGGACAGACTGAAAAACTGTTTTTT
TRBJ2-5 . . TRBV14 CASSLRTLTQETQYF TGTGCCAGCAGCCTTAGGACTCTGACTCAAGAGACCCAGTACTTC
TRBJ2-6 . . TRBV6-1 CASSGHFSGANVLTF TGTGCCAGCAGTGGACACTTCTCTGGGGCCAACGTCCTGACTTTC
TRBJ2-7 . TRBD2 TRBV9 CASSVASGGYEQYF TGTGCCAGCAGCGTAGCTAGCGGGGGTTACGAGCAGTACTTC
TRBJ2-7 . TRBD2 TRBV4-1 CASSQGTTGLPYEQYF TGCGCCAGCAGCCAGGGGACTACCGGGTTACCCTACGAGCAGTACTTC
TRBJ2-1 . TRBD2 TRBV6-6 CASSRLANEQFF TGTGCCAGCTCTCGACTAGCAAATGAGCAGTTCTTC
TRBJ2-2 . TRBD2 TRBV28 CASSSTNGLAGGPTGELFF TGTGCCAGCAGTTCGACGAACGGACTAGCGGGGGGGCCGACCGGGGAGCTGTTTTTT
TRBJ2-5 . . TRBV11-2 CASSSRRARKEEAQYF TGTGCCAGCAGCTCAAGGAGGGCCCGGAAGGAAGAGGCCCAGTACTTC
TRBJ2-5 . . TRBV2 CASSEGWRETQYF TGTGCCAGCAGTGAGGGGTGGAGGGAGACCCAGTACTTC
TRBJ2-5 . TRBD1 TRBV11-1 CASSLDGPGQGNF TGTGCCAGCAGCTTAGACGGCCCGGGACAGGGGAACTTC
TRBJ1-4 . . TRBV30 CAWSVRSGQEKLFF TGTGCCTGGAGTGTACGGTCAGGACAAGAAAAACTGTTTTTT
TRBJ1-6 . . TRBV7-9 CASSSQGTGSPLHF TGTGCCAGCAGCTCCCAGGGAACAGGTTCACCCCTCCACTTT
TRBJ1-3 few . TRBV6-5 CASSRIQGNTIYF TGTGCCAGCAGCCGCATCCAGGGAAACACCATATATTTT
TRBJ1-2 . . TRBV30 CALTGIGYTF TGTGCCTTAACAGGGATCGGCTACACCTTC
TRBJ1-2 . . TRBV28 CASSLGTGGYTF TGTGCCAGCAGTTTAGGCACCGGGGGCTACACCTTC
TRBJ2-2 . TRBD1 TRBV6-1 CASSERQGAKTGELFF TGTGCCAGCAGTGAACGACAGGGGGCCAAAACCGGGGAGCTGTTTTTT
TRBJ2-7 . . TRBV5-1 CASSHDWGDSSSYEQYF TGCGCCAGCAGCCACGATTGGGGGGACAGTTCCTCCTACGAGCAGTACTTC
TRBJ2-7 . TRBD2 TRBV11-1 CASSLGAGVSYEQYF TGTGCCAGCAGCTTAGGAGCGGGGGTCTCCTACGAGCAGTACTTC
TRBJ2-1 . . TRBV28 CASRLSPGSGEFF TGTGCCAGCAGGCTCTCCCCCGGGTCCGGGGAGTTCTTC
TRBJ1-2 . . TRBV5-8 CASSLARQGDGNGYTF TGTGCCAGCAGCTTGGCCCGTCAAGGGGATGGGAATGGCTACACCTTC
TRBJ2-5 once . TRBV14 CASSLRGVRAQYF TGTGCCAGCAGCCTCCGCGGGGTCAGGGCCCAGTACTTC
TRBJ2-7 . TRBD1 TRBV5-1 CASSRRQGVEEQYF TGCGCCAGCAGCCGAAGACAGGGCGTAGAGGAGCAGTACTTC
TRBJ1-1 few . TRBV19 CASSSGAPNTEAFF TGTGCCAGTAGTTCAGGGGCCCCGAACACTGAAGCTTTCTTT
TRBJ1-6 . TRBD1 TRBV4-1 CASSPGQGYSPLHF TGCGCCAGCAGCCCGGGACAGGGGTATTCACCCCTCCACTTT
TRBJ2-3 . TRBD2 TRBV9 CASSVGGGPVDTQYF TGTGCCAGCAGCGTCGGGGGGGGGCCAGTGGATACGCAGTATTTT
TRBJ2-2 . . TRBV28 CASSIPGGELFF TGTGCCAGCAGTATACCGGGCGGGGAGCTGTTTTTT
TRBJ2-2 . . TRBV30 CAWSFGGNTGELFF TGTGCCTGGAGTTTCGGAGGAAACACCGGGGAGCTGTTTTTT
TRBJ2-3 . TRBD2 TRBV11-2 CASSFVAGITDTQYF TGTGCCAGCAGCTTTGTAGCGGGCATTACAGATACGCAGTATTTT
TRBJ2-4 . . TRBV2 CASSWGEQAKNIQYF TGTGCCAGCAGTTGGGGGGAACAAGCCAAAAACATTCAGTACTTC
TRBJ2-1 . TRBD1 TRBV5-1 CASSPLNRDRDPNEQFF TGCGCCAGCAGCCCATTGAACCGGGACAGAGACCCAAATGAGCAGTTCTTC
TRBJ2-7 . TRBD2 TRBV6-7 CATHGGAYEQYF TGTGCCACGCACGGGGGGGCCTACGAGCAGTACTTC
TRBJ2-3 . TRBD2 TRBV5-1 CASSLSGGSTDTQYF TGCGCCAGCAGCTTGTCGGGAGGCAGCACAGATACGCAGTATTTT
TRBJ2-1 . . TRBV30 CAWRTYNEQFF TGTGCCTGGCGAACTTACAATGAGCAGTTCTTC
TRBJ1-5 . . TRBV7-9 CASSPDQGPWDQPQHF TGTGCCAGCAGCCCGGATCAGGGGCCCTGGGATCAGCCCCAGCATTTT
TRBJ2-2 . TRBD2 TRBV5-1 CASSLIAGGITGELFF TGCGCCAGCAGCTTAATAGCGGGAGGAATCACCGGGGAGCTGTTTTTT
TRBJ2-7 . . TRBV5-1 CASSWGPQGEQYF TGCGCCAGCAGCTGGGGCCCACAGGGCGAGCAGTACTTC